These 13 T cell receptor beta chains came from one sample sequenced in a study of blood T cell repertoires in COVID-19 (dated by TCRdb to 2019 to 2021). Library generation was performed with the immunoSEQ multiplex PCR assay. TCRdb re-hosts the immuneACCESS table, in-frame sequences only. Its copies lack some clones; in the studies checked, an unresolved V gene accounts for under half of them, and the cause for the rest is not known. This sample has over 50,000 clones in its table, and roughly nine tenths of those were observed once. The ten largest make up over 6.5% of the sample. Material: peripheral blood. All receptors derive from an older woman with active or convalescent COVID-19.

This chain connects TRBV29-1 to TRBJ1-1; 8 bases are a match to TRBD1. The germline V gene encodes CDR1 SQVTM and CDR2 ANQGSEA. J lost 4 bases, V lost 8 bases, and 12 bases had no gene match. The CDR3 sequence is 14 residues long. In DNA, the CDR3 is TGCAGCACTGGACAGGGCGGTTGGGGCACTGAAGCTTTCTTT. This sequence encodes CSTGQGGWGTEAFF.

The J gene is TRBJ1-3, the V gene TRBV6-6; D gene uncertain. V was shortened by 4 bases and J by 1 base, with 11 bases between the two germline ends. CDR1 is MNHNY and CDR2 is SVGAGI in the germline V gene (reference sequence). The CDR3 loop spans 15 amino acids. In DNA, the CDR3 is TGTGCCAGCAGTTCCCGCCAGGAATCTGGAAACACCATATATTTT. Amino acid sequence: CASSSRQESGNTIYF.

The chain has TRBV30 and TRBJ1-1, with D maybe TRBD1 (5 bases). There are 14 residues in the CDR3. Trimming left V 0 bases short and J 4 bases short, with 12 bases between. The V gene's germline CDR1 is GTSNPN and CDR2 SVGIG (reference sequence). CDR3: CAWSVGAGPTEAFF. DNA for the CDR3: TGTGCCTGGAGTGTTGGTGCGGGACCCACTGAAGCTTTCTTT.

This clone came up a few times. The CDR3 bases are TGTGCCAGCAGCCAAGGTGGGGGGGGAACCGAGCAGTACTTC. It encodes CASSQGGGGTEQYF. This chain links TRBV3-1 (or the pseudogene TRBV3-2) with TRBJ2-7; 7 positions agree with TRBD2. This CDR3 contains 14 residues. Germline values: CDR1 LGHDT, CDR2 YNNKEL (reference sequence). V gave up 1 base and J gave up 6 bases; unmatched junction bases: 6.

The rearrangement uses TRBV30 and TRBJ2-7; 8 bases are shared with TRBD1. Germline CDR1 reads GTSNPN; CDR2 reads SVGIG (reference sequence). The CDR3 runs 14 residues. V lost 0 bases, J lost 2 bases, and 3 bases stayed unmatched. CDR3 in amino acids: CAWSVNRGTYEQYF. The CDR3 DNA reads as TGTGCCTGGAGTGTGAACAGGGGGACCTACGAGCAGTACTTC.

The CDR3 nucleotides read TGTGCCAGCTTACAAACCTCCTACAATGAGCAGTTCTTC. This encodes CASLQTSYNEQFF. The V call is TRBV13, the J call TRBJ2-1; D gene ambiguous. In germline, CDR1 is PRHDT, CDR2 FYEKMQ (reference sequence). The V gene lost 8 bases and the J gene lost 0 bases, with 8 bases spanning the gap. The CDR3 extends over 13 amino acids.

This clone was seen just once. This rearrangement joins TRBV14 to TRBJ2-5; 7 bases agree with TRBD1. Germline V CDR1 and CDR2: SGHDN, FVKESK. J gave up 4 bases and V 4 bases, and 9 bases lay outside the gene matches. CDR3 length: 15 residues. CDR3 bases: TGTGCCAGCAGCCTGAGATACCGGGACAGAGAGACCCAGTACTTC. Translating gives CASSLRYRDRETQYF.

The CDR3 region is CAWSLTGNQPQHF. The CDR3 DNA reads as TGTGCCTGGAGTCTGACAGGGAATCAGCCCCAGCATTTT. V and J are TRBV30 and TRBJ1-5, with 7 positions matching TRBD1. Trimming at V came to 2 bases and at J to 4 bases, leaving 2 bases not matched to a gene. There are 13 residues in the CDR3. CDR1 and CDR2 (germline): GTSNPN, SVGIG (reference sequence).

The CDR3 is CASSLAGQGLLFF. The CDR3 DNA reads as TGTGCCAGCAGCTTAGCGGGACAGGGCCTCCTGTTTTTT. This chain joins TRBV11-2 and TRBJ2-2; 9 bases agree with TRBD1. CDR1 is SGHAT and CDR2 is FQNNGV in the germline V gene. V lost 1 base and J lost 14; bases outside the gene matches: 5. This CDR3 is 13 amino acids long.

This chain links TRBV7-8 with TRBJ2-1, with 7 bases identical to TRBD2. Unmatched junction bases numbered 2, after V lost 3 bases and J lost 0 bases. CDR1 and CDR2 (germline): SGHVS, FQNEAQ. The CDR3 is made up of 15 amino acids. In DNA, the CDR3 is TGTGCCAGCAGCTTCGGCGGGGGCTCCTACAATGAGCAGTTCTTC. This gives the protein CASSFGGGSYNEQFF.

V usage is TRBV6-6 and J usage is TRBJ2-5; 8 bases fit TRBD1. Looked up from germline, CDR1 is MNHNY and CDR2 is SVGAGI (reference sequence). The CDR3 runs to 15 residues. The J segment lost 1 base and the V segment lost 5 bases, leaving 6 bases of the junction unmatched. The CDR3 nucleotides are TGTGCCAGCAGTCCCCGCCAGGGGGCCCAAGAGACCCAGTACTTC. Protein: CASSPRQGAQETQYF.

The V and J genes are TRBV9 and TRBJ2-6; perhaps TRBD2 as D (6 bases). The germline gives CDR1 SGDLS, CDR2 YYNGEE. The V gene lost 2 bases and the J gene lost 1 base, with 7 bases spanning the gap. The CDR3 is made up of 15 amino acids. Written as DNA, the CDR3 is TGTGCCAGCAGCGTGGAGGGTTCTGGGGCCAACGTCCTGACTTTC. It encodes CASSVEGSGANVLTF.

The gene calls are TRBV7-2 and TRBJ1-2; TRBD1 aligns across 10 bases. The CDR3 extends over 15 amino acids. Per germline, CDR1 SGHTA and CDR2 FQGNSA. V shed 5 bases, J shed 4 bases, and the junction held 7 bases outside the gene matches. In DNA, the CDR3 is TGTGCCAGCAGCCCAGACAGGGGGCGAGGCTATGGCTACACCTTC. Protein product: CASSPDRGRGYGYTF.